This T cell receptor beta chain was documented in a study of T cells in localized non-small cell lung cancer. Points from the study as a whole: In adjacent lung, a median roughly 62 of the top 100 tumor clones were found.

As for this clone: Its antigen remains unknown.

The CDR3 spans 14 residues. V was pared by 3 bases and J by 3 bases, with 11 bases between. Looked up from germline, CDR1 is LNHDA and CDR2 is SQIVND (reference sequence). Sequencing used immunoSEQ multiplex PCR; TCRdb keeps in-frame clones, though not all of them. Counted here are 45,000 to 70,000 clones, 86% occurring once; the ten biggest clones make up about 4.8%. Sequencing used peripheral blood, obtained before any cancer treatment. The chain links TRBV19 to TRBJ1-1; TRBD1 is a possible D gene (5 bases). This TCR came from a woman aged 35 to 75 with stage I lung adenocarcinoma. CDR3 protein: CASSILDRHTEAFF. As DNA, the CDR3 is TGTGCCAGTAGTATCCTAGACAGACACACTGAAGCTTTCTTT.